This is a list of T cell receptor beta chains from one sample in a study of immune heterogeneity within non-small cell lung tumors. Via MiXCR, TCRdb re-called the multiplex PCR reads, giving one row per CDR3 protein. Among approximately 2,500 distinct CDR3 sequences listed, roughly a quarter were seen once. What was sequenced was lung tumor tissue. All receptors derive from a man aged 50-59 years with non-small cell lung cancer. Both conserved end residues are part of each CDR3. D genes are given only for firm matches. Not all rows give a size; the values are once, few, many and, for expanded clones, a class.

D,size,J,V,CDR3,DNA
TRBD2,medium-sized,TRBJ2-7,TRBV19,CASSFAGVHYEQYF,TGTGCCAGTAGTTTTGCGGGGGTCCACTACGAGCAGTACTTC
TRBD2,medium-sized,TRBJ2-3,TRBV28,CASSLVREGLNTDTQYF,TGTGCCAGCAGTTTAGTACGGGAGGGATTAAACACAGATACGCAGTATTTT
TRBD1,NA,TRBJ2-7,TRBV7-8,CASSLDRVEQYF,TGTGCCAGCAGCCTCGACAGGGTCGAGCAGTACTTC
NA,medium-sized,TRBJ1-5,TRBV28,CASSPWAGGNQPQHF,TGTGCCAGCAGTCCATGGGCAGGGGGCAATCAGCCCCAGCATTTT
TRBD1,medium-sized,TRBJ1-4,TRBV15,CATRVLDRGLGKLFF,TGTGCCACCAGAGTACTAGACAGGGGGTTAGGGAAACTGTTTTTT
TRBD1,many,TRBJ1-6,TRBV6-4,CASSLDRDSPLHF,TGTGCCAGCAGTCTCGACAGGGATTCACCCCTCCACTTT
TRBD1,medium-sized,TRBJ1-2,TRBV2,CASSEAPGGYGGYTF,TGTGCCAGCAGTGAAGCGCCAGGGGGCTACGGAGGCTACACCTTC
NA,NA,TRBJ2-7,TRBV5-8,CASSFVPWTPHYEQYF,TGTGCCAGCAGCTTCGTTCCTTGGACACCACACTACGAGCAGTACTTC
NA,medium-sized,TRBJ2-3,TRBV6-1,CASSGGPTDTQYF,TGTGCCAGCAGCGGGGGTCCCACAGATACGCAGTATTTT
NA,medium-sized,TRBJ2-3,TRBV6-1,CASSDPTRRTSTDTQYF,TGTGCCAGCAGTGACCCTACTAGAAGAACTTCCACAGATACGCAGTATTTT
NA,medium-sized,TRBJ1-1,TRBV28,CASSFPIGGMNTEAFF,TGTGCCAGCAGTTTTCCGATCGGGGGAATGAACACTGAAGCTTTCTTT
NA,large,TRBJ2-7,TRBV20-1,CSAMEGLYEQYF,TGCAGTGCTATGGAGGGCCTCTACGAGCAGTACTTC
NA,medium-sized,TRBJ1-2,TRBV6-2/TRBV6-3,CASSSLDSKIYGYTF,TGTGCCAGCAGCTCCCTCGACAGTAAAATCTATGGCTACACCTTC
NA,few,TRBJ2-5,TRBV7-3,CASSPTSPGTQYF,TGTGCCAGCAGTCCGACATCTCCGGGGACCCAGTACTTC
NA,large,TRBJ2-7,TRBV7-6,CASSSVGGDYEQYF,TGTGCCAGCAGCTCGGTGGGGGGAGACTACGAGCAGTACTTC
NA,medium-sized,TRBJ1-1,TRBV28,CASSLGRRLSEAFF,TGTGCCAGCAGTTTGGGCAGGCGGTTGTCTGAAGCTTTCTTT
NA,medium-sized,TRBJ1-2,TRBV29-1,CSVEVKGFYGYTF,TGCAGCGTTGAAGTAAAAGGTTTTTATGGCTACACCTTC
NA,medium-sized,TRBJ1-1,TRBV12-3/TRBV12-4,CASSFWPGEAFF,TGTGCCAGCAGTTTTTGGCCAGGTGAAGCTTTCTTT
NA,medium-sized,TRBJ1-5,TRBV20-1,CSASLPGGQPQHF,TGCAGTGCTAGTTTGCCGGGAGGTCAGCCCCAGCATTTT
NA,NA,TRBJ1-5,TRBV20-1,CSARDRGGNQPQHF,TGCAGTGCTAGAGACAGGGGTGGCAATCAGCCCCAGCATTTT
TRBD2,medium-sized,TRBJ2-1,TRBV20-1,CSASPLAEIYNEQFF,TGCAGTGCTAGTCCACTAGCGGAGATATACAATGAGCAGTTCTTC
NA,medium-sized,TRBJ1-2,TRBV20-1,CSARGPDGYTF,TGCAGTGCCCGGGGCCCGGATGGCTACACCTTC
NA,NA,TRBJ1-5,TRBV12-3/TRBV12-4,CASSLMAGINQPQHF,TGTGCCAGCAGTTTGATGGCGGGAATCAATCAGCCCCAGCATTTT
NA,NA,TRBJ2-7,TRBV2,CASSGQTYEQYF,TGTGCCAGCAGTGGACAGACCTACGAGCAGTACTTC
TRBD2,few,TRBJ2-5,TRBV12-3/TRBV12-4,CASSSWAGEETQYF,TGTGCCAGCAGCTCGTGGGCGGGAGAAGAGACCCAGTACTTC
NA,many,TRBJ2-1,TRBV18,CASSPLEGYNEQFF,TGTGCCAGCTCACCATTAGAGGGGTACAATGAGCAGTTCTTC
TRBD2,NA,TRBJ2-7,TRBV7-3,CANSILAGASYEQYF,TGTGCCAACAGCATTCTAGCGGGAGCGTCCTACGAGCAGTACTTC
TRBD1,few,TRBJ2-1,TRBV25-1,CASSEFPGGGEQFF,TGTGCCAGCAGTGAATTTCCAGGGGGCGGAGAGCAGTTCTTC
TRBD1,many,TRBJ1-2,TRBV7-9,CASSLSHGTGVHTF,TGTGCCAGCAGCTTATCTCACGGGACAGGGGTTCACACCTTC
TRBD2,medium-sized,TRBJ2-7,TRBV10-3,CASSGGTYEQYF,TGTGCCAGCAGCGGGGGAACCTACGAGCAGTACTTC
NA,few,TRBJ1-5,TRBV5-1,CASSLVAEGRPQNF,TGCGCCAGCAGCTTGGTGGCGGAAGGTAGGCCCCAGAATTTT
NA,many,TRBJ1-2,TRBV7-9,CASSLVLGANYGYTF,TGTGCCAGCAGCTTAGTTTTGGGAGCGAACTATGGCTACACCTTC
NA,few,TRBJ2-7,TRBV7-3,CASSILSGASYEQYF,TGTGCCAGCAGCATTCTATCGGGAGCGTCCTACGAGCAGTACTTC
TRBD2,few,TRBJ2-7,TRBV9,CASSGEGRENSYEQYF,TGTGCCAGCAGCGGGGAGGGGCGGGAAAACTCCTACGAGCAGTACTTC
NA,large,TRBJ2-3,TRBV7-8,CASSYAPVVGQYF,TGTGCCAGCAGCTACGCCCCAGTGGTTGGGCAGTATTTT
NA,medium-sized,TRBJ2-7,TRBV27,CASSFSIAGYEQYF,TGTGCCAGCAGTTTTTCCATCGCGGGTTACGAGCAGTACTTC
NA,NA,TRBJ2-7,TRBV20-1,CSASSGNSYEQYF,TGCAGTGCTAGTTCGGGCAACTCCTACGAGCAGTACTTC
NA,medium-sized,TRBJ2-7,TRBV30,CAWSAGDPKDEQYF,TGTGCCTGGAGTGCGGGAGATCCTAAGGACGAGCAGTACTTC
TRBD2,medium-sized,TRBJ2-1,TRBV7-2,CASSFRLAGYNEQFF,TGTGCCAGCAGCTTCCGACTAGCGGGATACAATGAGCAGTTCTTC
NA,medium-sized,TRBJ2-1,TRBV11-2,CASSLAQGNEQFF,TGTGCCAGCAGCTTGGCACAGGGCAATGAGCAGTTCTTC
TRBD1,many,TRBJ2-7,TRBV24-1,CANRQGDCYEQYF,TGTGCCAACCGACAGGGGGACTGTTACGAGCAGTACTTC
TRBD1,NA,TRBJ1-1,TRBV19,CASGRDRTSEAFF,TGTGCCAGTGGCCGGGACAGGACTTCTGAAGCTTTCTTT
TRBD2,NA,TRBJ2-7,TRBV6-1,CASSEGVWGGDEQYF,TGTGCCAGCAGTGAAGGAGTCTGGGGGGGGGACGAGCAGTACTTC
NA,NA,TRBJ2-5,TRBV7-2,CASSRFGETQYF,TGTGCCAGCAGCCGATTCGGGGAGACCCAGTACTTC
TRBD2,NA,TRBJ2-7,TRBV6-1,CASSEVSGSSYEQYF,TGTGCCAGCAGTGAAGTTAGCGGGAGCTCCTACGAGCAGTACTTC
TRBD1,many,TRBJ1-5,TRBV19,CASSPGTGIPNSNQPQHF,TGTGCCAGTAGCCCCGGGACAGGTATCCCGAATAGCAATCAGCCCCAGCATTTT
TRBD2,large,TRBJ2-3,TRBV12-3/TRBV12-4,CASSLGLAGVTDTQYF,TGTGCCAGCAGTTTGGGACTAGCGGGGGTAACAGATACGCAGTATTTT
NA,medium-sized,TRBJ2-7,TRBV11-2,CASNKGDSIYEQYF,TGTGCCAGCAACAAAGGAGACTCTATCTACGAGCAGTACTTC
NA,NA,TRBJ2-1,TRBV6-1,CASSIGTRKGRNEQLF,TGTGCCAGCAGCATTGGGACCAGAAAAGGTAGGAATGAGCAGCTCTTC
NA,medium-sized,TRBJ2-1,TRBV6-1,CASSLVGNEQFF,TGTGCCAGCAGTTTGGTCGGTAATGAGCAGTTCTTC
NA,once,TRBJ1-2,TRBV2,CASSEGYGYTF,TGTGCCAGTTCGGAGGGGTATGGCTACACCTTC
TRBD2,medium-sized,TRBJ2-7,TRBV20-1,CSARAFGRVNEQYF,TGCAGTGCTAGGGCTTTTGGGAGGGTCAACGAGCAGTACTTC
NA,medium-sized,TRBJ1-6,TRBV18,CASSPNGRSPLHF,TGTGCCAGCTCACCAAATGGCCGTTCACCCCTCCACTTT
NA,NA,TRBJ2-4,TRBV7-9,CASSLEGRVIIQYF,TGTGCCAGCAGCTTAGAGGGCAGGGTGATCATTCAGTACTTC
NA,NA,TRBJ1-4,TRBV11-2,CASSAGGLAAF,TGTGCCAGCAGCGCGGGGGGACTTGCCGCTTTT